Presented here are 3 T cell receptor beta chains from one specimen sequenced in a study of blood T cell repertoires in COVID-19. TCRdb's table, derived via immunoSEQ multiplex PCR, lists solely in-frame clones and lacks some. The data contain roughly 130,000 clones, roughly 80% of them singletons. The material sequenced was peripheral blood. These receptors were obtained from a young woman who had recovered from COVID-19.

The chain uses TRBV7-3 and TRBJ2-1; the D gene is possibly TRBD2 (6 bases). Germline V gives CDR1 SGHTA, CDR2 FQGTGA. V was clipped by 2 bases and J by 2 bases, with 10 bases between them. The CDR3 is 15 residues long. CDR3 residues: CASSLRGGTYNEQFF. CDR3 DNA sequence: TGTGCCAGCAGCTTACGTGGGGGGACCTACAATGAGCAGTTCTTC.

The chain joins TRBV19 to TRBJ2-5; 7 bases match TRBD1. The germline V gene has CDR1 LNHDA and CDR2 SQIVND (reference sequence). With 4 bases clipped from V and 2 bases from J, the junction kept 4 bases outside the gene matches. The CDR3 has 14 residues. The CDR3 reads CASSTTTGQETQYF. CDR3 sequence (DNA): TGTGCCAGTAGTACCACGACAGGGCAAGAGACCCAGTACTTC. The whole variable domain, remainder taken from reference TRBV19 and TRBJ2-5, is DGGITQSPKYLFRKEGQNVTLSCEQNLNHDAMYWYRQDPGQGLRLIYYSQIVNDFQKGDIAEGYSVSREKKESFPLTVTSAQKNPTAFYLCASSTTTGQETQYFGPGTRLLVL.

V and J are TRBV18 and TRBJ1-3; no firm D call. CDR1 and CDR2 from the germline V gene are KGHSH and LQKENI. Trimming shortened V by 2 bases and J by 7 bases, and 9 bases separated the two germline ends. CDR3 size: 13 residues. The chain's CDR3 is CASSPTPGNTIYF. Written as DNA, the CDR3 is TGTGCCAGCTCACCAACCCCCGGGAACACCATATATTTT.